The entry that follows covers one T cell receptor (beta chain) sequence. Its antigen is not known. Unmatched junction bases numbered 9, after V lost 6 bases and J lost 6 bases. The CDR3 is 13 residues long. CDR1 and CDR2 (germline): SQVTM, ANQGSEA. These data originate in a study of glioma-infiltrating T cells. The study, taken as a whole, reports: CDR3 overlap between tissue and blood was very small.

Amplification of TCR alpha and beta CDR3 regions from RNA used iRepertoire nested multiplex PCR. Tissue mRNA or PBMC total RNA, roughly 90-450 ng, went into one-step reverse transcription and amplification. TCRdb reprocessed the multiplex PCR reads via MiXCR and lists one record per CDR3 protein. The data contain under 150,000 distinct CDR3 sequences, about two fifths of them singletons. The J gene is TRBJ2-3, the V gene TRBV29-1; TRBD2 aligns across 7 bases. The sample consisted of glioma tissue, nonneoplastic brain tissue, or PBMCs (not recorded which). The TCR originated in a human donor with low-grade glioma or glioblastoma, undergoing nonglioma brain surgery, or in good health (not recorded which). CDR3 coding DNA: TGCAGCGTCCGAGCGGGGTTCTTGGATACGCAGTATTTT. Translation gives CSVRAGFLDTQYF.